These 21 T cell receptor beta chains originate from one sample sequenced in a study of blood T cells in healthy people across ages. PCR was performed a second time for about 6 to 12 cycles using a sample-barcoded 5' primer and a J-beta primer mix. TCRdb re-derived calls from the 5' RACE reads in MiXCR, one entry per CDR3 protein. The data show about 1.5 million distinct CDR3 sequences, roughly 40% seen once. What was sequenced was blood. Receptors were obtained from a woman under 30 in good health.

This clonotype came up a few times. This sequence joins TRBV12-3 or TRBV12-4 and TRBJ2-6; D is perhaps TRBD1 (6 bases). The CDR3 spans 16 residues. The V gene lost 6 bases and the J gene lost 0 bases, with 12 bases spanning the gap. The CDR3 is CASRHTDSSGANVLTF. In DNA form, the CDR3 reads TGTGCCAGCAGGCACACGGACAGCTCTGGGGCCAACGTCCTGACTTTC.

This clonotype was detected a few times. The chain has TRBV29-1 and TRBJ1-2; TRBD1 might be the D (6 bases). The CDR3 extends over 10 amino acids. Germline CDR1 is SQVTM and CDR2 is ANQGSEA. In DNA, the CDR3 is TGCGGAGGGGGTAGTAATGGCTACACCTTC. Encoded protein: CGGGSNGYTF.

Concerning this clonotype itself: A much more abundant neighbour one base away suggests this may be a read error. The rearrangement links TRBV5-1 to TRBJ2-3; 7 nucleotides align to TRBD1. Germline V gene sequence: CDR1 SGHRS, CDR2 YFSETQ. The CDR3 runs 15 residues. V trimming: 4 bases; J trimming: 2 bases; junction bases outside the gene matches: 7. DNA of the CDR3: TGCGCCAGCAGCATAAGGGGGCGTCCCACAGATACGCAGTATTTT. Its protein product is CASSIRGRPTDTQYF.

This chain joins TRBV3-1 and TRBJ1-2; 8 positions agree with TRBD1. CDR1 is LGHDT and CDR2 is YNNKEL in the germline V gene (reference sequence). The junction had 5 bases not matched to a gene; V was cut back by 1 base and J by 4 bases. This CDR3 is 15 amino acids long. Here the CDR3 reads CASSQAGGQAYGYTF. The DNA for the CDR3 is TGTGCCAGCAGCCAAGCCGGGGGACAGGCCTATGGCTACACCTTC.

CDR3 in DNA: TGTGCCAGCAGCATTAGCGGGAGCGTGAATGAGCAGTTCTTC. It is translated as CASSISGSVNEQFF. The chain links TRBV7-8 to TRBJ2-1; 9 bases align to TRBD2. J gave up 7 bases and V 5 bases, and 6 bases lay outside the gene matches. Germline loops: CDR1 SGHVS, CDR2 FQNEAQ. CDR3 size: 14 residues.

The chain's CDR3 is CASSPTGTLGNEQYF. DNA of the CDR3: TGCGCCAGCAGCCCTACCGGGACGCTGGGGAATGAGCAGTACTTC. This chain joins TRBV5-1 and TRBJ2-5; D is tentatively TRBD1 or TRBD2 (5 bases each). Trimming stripped 4 bases from V and 11 bases from J, with 24 bases between. The germline V gene has CDR1 SGHRS and CDR2 YFSETQ. The CDR3 contains 15 residues.

The chain carries TRBV4-2 and TRBJ1-1, with a possible D match to TRBD1 (5 bases). V dropped 0 bases and J dropped 7 bases, with 18 bases sitting between them. Germline CDR1 reads LGHNA; CDR2 reads YNFKEQ. The CDR3 length is 16 residues. The CDR3 DNA is TGTGCCAGCAGCCAAGATCTACGGGGGGGAGTGATTGAAGCTTTCTTT. As protein: CASSQDLRGGVIEAFF.

About this clonotype itself: The junction shows a germline mismatch at one end, possibly a read error. The chain employs TRBV20-1 and TRBJ2-1, with D perhaps matching TRBD1 (5 bases). The CDR3 has 11 residues. Germline V gives CDR1 DFQATT, CDR2 SNEGSKA (reference sequence). The CDR3, as DNA: TGCAGTGCTAGATCGGACAATGGGCAGTTCTTC. Its protein product is CSARSDNGQFF.

This clonotype was detected a few times. The rearrangement joins TRBV6-5 to TRBJ2-7, with 8 bases fitting TRBD2. This CDR3 contains 10 residues. Germline V CDR1 and CDR2: MNHEY, SVGAGI. The DNA of the CDR3 is TGTGCTGCGGGGGGATACGAGCAGTACTTC. Protein: CAAGGYEQYF.

This sequence joins TRBV14 and TRBJ2-1; D is unresolved. Per the germline V gene, CDR1 is SGHDN and CDR2 is FVKESK. Trimming removed 1 base from V and 3 bases from J, with 19 bases in between. The CDR3 length is 18 residues. CDR3 loop: CASSQVLALSNIYNEQFF. CDR3 nucleotide sequence: TGTGCCAGCAGCCAAGTTTTGGCTCTCAGTAATATCTACAATGAGCAGTTCTTC.

In regard to this clonotype: Sequence at one end of the junction differs from germline and may be a read error. In DNA, the CDR3 is TGTGCCATCAAGGACAGAGGGCCCACAGAGACGCAGTATTTT. Its translation: CAIKDRGPTETQYF. The V and J genes are TRBV10-3 and TRBJ2-3; D is possibly TRBD1 (6 bases). Germline-derived CDR1 and CDR2 are ENHRY and SYGVKD. The CDR3 length is 14 residues.

This clonotype was recorded a few times. The rearrangement joins TRBV21-1 to TRBJ1-5; TRBD1 reflects the table's D call only, with no check against the DNA. TRBV21-1 is reported as a pseudogene. The CDR3 length is 15 residues. The chain's CDR3 is CASSRRTIRNQPQHF. The CDR3 DNA is TGTGCCAGCAGCAGACGGACAATACGCAATCAGCCCCAGCATTTT.

This chain links TRBV10-3 with TRBJ2-3; 7 bases match TRBD2. Trimming took 3 bases from V and 13 from J; bases not matched to a gene: 13. This CDR3 comprises 14 residues. The germline V gene has CDR1 ENHRY and CDR2 SYGVKD. In DNA form, the CDR3 reads TGTGCCATCAGTGATGGGACTAACGGGGCCCGGGAGTATTTT. Translating it yields CAISDGTNGAREYF.

This clonotype has only a few counts. The chain joins TRBV20-1 to TRBJ2-5, with D unresolved. The CDR3 loop spans 15 amino acids. Germline V gene lookup returns CDR1 DFQATT and CDR2 SNEGSKA (reference sequence). V lost 0 bases to trimming and J lost 1 base, with 12 bases between them. The CDR3 is CSARDSTTPQETQYF. CDR3 nucleotides: TGCAGTGCTAGAGATAGTACAACTCCCCAAGAGACCCAGTACTTC.

The V and J genes are TRBV6-1 and TRBJ2-1, with TRBD2 identical over 8 bases. The CDR3 is 16 residues long. Per the germline V gene, CDR1 is MNHNS and CDR2 is SASEGT. Trimming at V came to 6 bases and at J to 6 bases, leaving 13 bases not matched to a gene. The CDR3 loop is CASRRYNSGGRNEQFF. CDR3 nucleotide sequence: TGTGCCAGCAGGCGATACAACTCGGGAGGGCGCAATGAGCAGTTCTTC.

J is TRBJ1-5 and V is TRBV20-1, with D uncertain. With 3 bases removed from V and 3 bases from J, the gap between germline ends came to 18 bases. CDR3 length equals 16 residues. CDR1 and CDR2 (germline): DFQATT, SNEGSKA (reference sequence). CDR3 in amino acids: CSASGVGMTNNQPQHF. DNA for the CDR3: TGCAGTGCTAGTGGGGTCGGAATGACCAACAATCAGCCCCAGCATTTT.

The chain joins TRBV19 to TRBJ2-4; 7 bases match TRBD1. Germline V gene lookup returns CDR1 LNHDA and CDR2 SQIVND (reference sequence). This CDR3 is 15 amino acids long. With V trimmed by 3 bases and J by 13 bases, 15 bases remained unmatched. CDR3 in DNA: TGTGCCAGTAGTATGGGGGACAGTGCCTACAATGAGCAGTACTTC. This encodes CASSMGDSAYNEQYF.

The rearrangement joins TRBV5-1 to TRBJ1-5, with 7 bases aligning to TRBD1. Germline V lookup: CDR1 SGHRS, CDR2 YFSETQ. The CDR3 is made up of 17 amino acids. Trimming removed 0 bases from V and 1 base from J; junction bases left unmatched: 7. Written as DNA, the CDR3 is TGCGCCAGCAGCTTGGCCCCCAACAGGGGCAGCAATCAGCCCCAGCATTTT. The encoded protein is CASSLAPNRGSNQPQHF. The whole variable domain, filled in from reference TRBV5-1 and TRBJ1-5, reads KAGVTQTPRYLIKTRGQQVTLSCSPISGHRSVSWYQQTPGQGLQFLFEYFSETQRNKGNFPGRFSGRQFSNSRSEMNVSTLELGDSALYLCASSLAPNRGSNQPQHFGDGTRLSIL.

Many counts were recorded for this clonotype. The CDR3 bases are TGTGCCAGCAGTTTACCTAGCTCCTACGAGCAGTACTTC. As protein: CASSLPSSYEQYF. The chain couples TRBV12-3 or TRBV12-4 to TRBJ2-7; D gene uncertain. The V and J ends lost 2 bases and 0 bases respectively, with 5 bases between them. The CDR3 sequence is 13 residues long.

The chain is built from TRBV18 and TRBJ2-7, with D uncertain. V dropped 5 bases and J dropped 7 bases, with 12 bases sitting between them. Germline assignment: CDR1 KGHSH and CDR2 LQKENI. The CDR3 covers 12 residues. CDR3 nucleotides: TGTGCCAGCTCAGTGGACGACAATGAGCAGTACTTC. Translating it yields CASSVDDNEQYF.

This chain joins TRBV5-1 and TRBJ2-1; 8 bases map to TRBD2. This CDR3 region has 16 residues. The germline V gene has CDR1 SGHRS and CDR2 YFSETQ. V gave up 0 bases and J gave up 3 bases; unmatched junction bases: 5. The chain's CDR3 is CASSLVGGGNYNEQFF. CDR3 in DNA: TGCGCCAGCAGCTTGGTCGGCGGGGGGAACTACAATGAGCAGTTCTTC.